This T cell receptor (beta chain) was observed in a study of blood T cell repertoires in COVID-19. Study at large: Sources were T cells, B-cell-depleted T cells, or PBMCs; the material itself was cDNA or gDNA.

Per the original methods: Nucleated cell counts were estimated from reference gene primer amplification. Assay: immunoSEQ multiplex PCR; the TCRdb copy retains only in-frame clones and omits some. V and J calls and clone size are those listed in that table; D and trimming were worked out from the DNA. Among 21,000 or so clones listed, over 75% were seen once. The CDR3 length is 13 residues. The germline V and J ends were trimmed by 0 bases and 8 bases, with 10 bases remaining between them. CDR1 MNHEY and CDR2 SVGEGT come from the germline V gene. The clonotype comes from a man aged 50-60 years with active COVID-19. The V and J genes are TRBV6-2 or TRBV6-3 and TRBJ1-1, with D uncertain. The source material was peripheral blood. Here the CDR3 DNA reads TGTGCCAGCAGTTACTCGGGCTACCTGGAAGCTTTCTTT. Protein: CASSYSGYLEAFF.